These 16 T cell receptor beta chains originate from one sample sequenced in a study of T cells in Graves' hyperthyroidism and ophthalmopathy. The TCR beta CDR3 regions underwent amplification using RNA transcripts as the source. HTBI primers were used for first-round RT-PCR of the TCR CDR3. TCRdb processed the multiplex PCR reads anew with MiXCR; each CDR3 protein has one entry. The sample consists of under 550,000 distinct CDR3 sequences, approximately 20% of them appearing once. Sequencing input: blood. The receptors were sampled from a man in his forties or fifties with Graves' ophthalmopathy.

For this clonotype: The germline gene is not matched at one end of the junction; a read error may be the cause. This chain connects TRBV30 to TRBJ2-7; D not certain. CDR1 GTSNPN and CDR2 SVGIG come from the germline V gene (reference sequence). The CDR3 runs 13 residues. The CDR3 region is CVWSIMGKGEQYF. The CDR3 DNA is TGTGTCTGGAGTATTATGGGAAAGGGCGAGCAGTACTTC.

CDR3 DNA sequence: TGTGCCAGCAGCTTAGCTGGGACAGGCCCTCATCAGCCCCAGCATTTT. Amino acids: CASSLAGTGPHQPQHF. The chain uses TRBV11-2 and TRBJ1-5; 8 bases match TRBD1. Per germline, CDR1 SGHAT and CDR2 FQNNGV. The CDR3 totals 16 residues. V lost 1 base and J lost 5; bases outside the gene matches: 7.

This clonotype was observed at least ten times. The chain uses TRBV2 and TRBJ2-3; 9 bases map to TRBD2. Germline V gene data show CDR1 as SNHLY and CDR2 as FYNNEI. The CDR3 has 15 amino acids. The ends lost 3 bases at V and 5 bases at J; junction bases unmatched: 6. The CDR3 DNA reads TGTGCCAGCAGTGACCTCTCGCGGGGGGGAGATACGCAGTATTTT. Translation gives CASSDLSRGGDTQYF. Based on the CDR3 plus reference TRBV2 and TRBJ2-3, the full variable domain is EPEVTQTPSHQVTQMGQEVILRCVPISNHLYFYWYRQILGQKVEFLVSFYNNEISEKSEIFDDQFSVERPDGSNFTLKIRSTKLEDSAMYFCASSDLSRGGDTQYFGPGTRLTVL.

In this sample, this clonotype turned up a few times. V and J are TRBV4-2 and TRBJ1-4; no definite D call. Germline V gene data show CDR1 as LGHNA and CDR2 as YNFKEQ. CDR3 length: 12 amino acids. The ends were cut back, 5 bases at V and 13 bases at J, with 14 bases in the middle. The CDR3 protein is CASSLYGEGLFF. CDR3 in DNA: TGTGCCAGCAGCTTATATGGGGAAGGACTGTTTTTT.

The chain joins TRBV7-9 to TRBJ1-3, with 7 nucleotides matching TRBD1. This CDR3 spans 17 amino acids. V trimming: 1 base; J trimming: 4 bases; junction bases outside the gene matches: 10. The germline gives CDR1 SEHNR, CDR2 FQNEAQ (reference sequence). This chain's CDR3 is CASSLGQGGFGGNTIYF. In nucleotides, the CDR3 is TGTGCCAGCAGCTTAGGACAGGGCGGTTTTGGAGGAAACACCATATATTTT.

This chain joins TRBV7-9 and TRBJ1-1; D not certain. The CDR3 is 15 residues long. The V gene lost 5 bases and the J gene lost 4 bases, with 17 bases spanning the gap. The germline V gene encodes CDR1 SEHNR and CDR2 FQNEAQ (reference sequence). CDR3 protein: CASSPGGFRGTEAFF. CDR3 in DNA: TGTGCCAGCAGCCCCGGTGGCTTTCGGGGCACTGAAGCTTTCTTT.

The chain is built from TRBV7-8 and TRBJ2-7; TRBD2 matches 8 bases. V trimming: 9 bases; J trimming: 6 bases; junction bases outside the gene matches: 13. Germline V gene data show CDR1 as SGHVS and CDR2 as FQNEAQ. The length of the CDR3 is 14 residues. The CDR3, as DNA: TGTGCCAGTAGTGCGAGCGGGAGCTTAGTCGAGCAGTACTTC. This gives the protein CASSASGSLVEQYF. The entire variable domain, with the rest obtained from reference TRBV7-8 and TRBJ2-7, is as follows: GAGVSQSPRYKVAKRGQDVALRCDPISGHVSLFWYQQALGQGPEFLTYFQNEAQLDKSGLPSDRFFAERPEGSVSTLKIQRTQQEDSAVYLCASSASGSLVEQYFGPGTRLTVT.

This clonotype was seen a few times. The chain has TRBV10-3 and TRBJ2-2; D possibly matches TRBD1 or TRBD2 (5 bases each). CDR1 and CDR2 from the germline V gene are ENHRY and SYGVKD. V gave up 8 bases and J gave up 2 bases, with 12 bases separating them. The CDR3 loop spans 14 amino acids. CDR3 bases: TGTGCCATCCCTCGGGGCGAAAACACCGGGGAGCTGTTTTTT. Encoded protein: CAIPRGENTGELFF.

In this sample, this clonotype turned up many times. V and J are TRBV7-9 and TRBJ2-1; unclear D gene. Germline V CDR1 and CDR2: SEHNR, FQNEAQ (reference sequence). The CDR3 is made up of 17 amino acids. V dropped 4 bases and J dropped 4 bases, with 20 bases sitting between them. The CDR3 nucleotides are TGTGCCAGCAGCTCAAAAATAGGGCTAAAGAGTTACAATGAGCAGTTCTTC. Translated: CASSSKIGLKSYNEQFF.

The CDR3 sequence: CASRAGQWADTQYF. CDR3 DNA sequence: TGTGCCAGCAGGGCGGGACAGTGGGCAGATACGCAGTATTTT. The chain recombines TRBV12-3 or TRBV12-4 with TRBJ2-3; TRBD1 might be the D (7 bases). Trimming removed 6 bases at V and 4 bases at J, with 14 bases between. This CDR3 has 14 amino acids.

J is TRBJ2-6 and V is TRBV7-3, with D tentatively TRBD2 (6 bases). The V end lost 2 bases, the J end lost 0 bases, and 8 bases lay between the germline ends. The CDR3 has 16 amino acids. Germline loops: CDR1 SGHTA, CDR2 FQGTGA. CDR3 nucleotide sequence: TGTGCCAGCAGCTTACGGGAGAGCTCTGGGGCCAACGTCCTGACTTTC. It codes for CASSLRESSGANVLTF.

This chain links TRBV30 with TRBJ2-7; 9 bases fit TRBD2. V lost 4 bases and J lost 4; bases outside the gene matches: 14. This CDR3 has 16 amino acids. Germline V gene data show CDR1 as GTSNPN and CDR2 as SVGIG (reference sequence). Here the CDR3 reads CAWIRSVWTSAYEQYF. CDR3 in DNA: TGTGCCTGGATCCGGTCGGTCTGGACTAGCGCGTACGAGCAGTACTTC.

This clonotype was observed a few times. The CDR3 sequence is CASLGITGGNSPLHF. The CDR3 nucleotides are TGTGCCAGCCTTGGGATTACAGGGGGTAATTCACCCCTCCACTTT. V and J are TRBV6-1 and TRBJ1-6, with TRBD1 matching 8 bases. The CDR3 spans 15 residues. The V segment lost 8 bases and the J segment 6 bases; nucleotides outside the gene matches: 9. Germline CDR1 MNHNS, CDR2 SASEGT.

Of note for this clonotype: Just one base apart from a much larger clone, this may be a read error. The CDR3 sequence: CASSRADQGAVSYEQYF. The CDR3 DNA is TGTGCCAGCAGCAGGGCGGACCAGGGGGCGGTCTCCTACGAGCAGTACTTC. The V and J genes are TRBV11-2 and TRBJ2-7; TRBD1 aligns across 8 bases. CDR3 length: 17 amino acids. J gave up 0 bases and V 5 bases, and 12 bases lay outside the gene matches. Germline CDR1 is SGHAT and CDR2 is FQNNGV.

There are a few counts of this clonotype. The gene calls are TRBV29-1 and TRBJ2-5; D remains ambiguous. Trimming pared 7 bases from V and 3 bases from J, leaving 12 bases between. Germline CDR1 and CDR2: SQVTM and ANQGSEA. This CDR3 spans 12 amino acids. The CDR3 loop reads CSARVVEETQYF. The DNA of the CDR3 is TGCAGCGCCCGGGTTGTCGAAGAGACCCAGTACTTC.

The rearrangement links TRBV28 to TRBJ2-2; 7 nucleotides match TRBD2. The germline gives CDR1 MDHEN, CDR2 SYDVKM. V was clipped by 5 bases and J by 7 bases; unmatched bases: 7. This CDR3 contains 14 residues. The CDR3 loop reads CASSRGRANGELFF. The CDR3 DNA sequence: TGTGCCAGCAGTAGAGGGAGGGCCAACGGGGAGCTGTTTTTT.